Presented here are 14 T cell receptor beta chains from one specimen sequenced in a study of resident and recirculating memory T cells in vitiligo. Some clones are missing from TCRdb's copy, which holds only in-frame ones; the method was immunoSEQ multiplex PCR. The repertoire has 72,000 or so clones, roughly nine tenths of them found once; the top ten carry approximately 5.4%. The sample comprised blood. The receptors here all came from a male donor with vitiligo.

The J gene is TRBJ2-7, the V gene TRBV5-6, with D unclear. V was shortened by 4 bases and J by 3 bases, with 14 bases between the two germline ends. Germline V gene data show CDR1 as SGHDT and CDR2 as YYEEEE. This CDR3 is 14 amino acids long. The DNA for the CDR3 is TGTGCCAGCAGCCCGAGGAGTGGGTTCTACGAGCAGTACTTC. Translation gives CASSPRSGFYEQYF.

The chain employs TRBV19 and TRBJ2-1, with 12 positions matching TRBD2. Unmatched junction bases numbered 7, after V lost 7 bases and J lost 6 bases. The CDR3 is 15 amino acids. Germline CDR1 and CDR2: LNHDA and SQIVND (reference sequence). CDR3: CASTLLAGGLNEQFF. The CDR3 coding sequence is TGTGCCAGTACCTTACTAGCGGGAGGCCTCAATGAGCAGTTCTTC.

This chain joins TRBV18 and TRBJ2-1, with D maybe TRBD1 (5 bases). The CDR3 spans 14 residues. Deletions cut 2 bases from V and 6 bases from J, with 11 bases between. Germline V CDR1 and CDR2: KGHSH, LQKENI. The CDR3 nucleotides read TGTGCCAGCTCACCAAGTGGGGCTTCCAATGAGCAGTTCTTC. It is translated as CASSPSGASNEQFF.

In this sample, this clone turned up a few times. The rearrangement joins TRBV29-1 to TRBJ2-7; TRBD1 matches at 11 bases. The trim removed 6 bases at V and 3 bases at J, leaving 7 bases unmatched. CDR1 and CDR2 (germline): SQVTM, ANQGSEA. The CDR3 totals 14 residues. In DNA, the CDR3 is TGCAGCGTGAGATCGGGACAGGGGGGCTACGAGCAGTACTTC. Amino acid sequence: CSVRSGQGGYEQYF.

The chain recombines TRBV7-2 with TRBJ1-1, with unresolved D. Germline V gene lookup returns CDR1 SGHTA and CDR2 FQGNSA. The CDR3 length is 14 residues. V gave up 2 bases and J gave up 4 bases, with 11 bases separating them. The CDR3 DNA sequence: TGTGCCAGCAGCTTACGGGGTCGGACCACTGAAGCTTTCTTT. This encodes CASSLRGRTTEAFF.

V and J are TRBV9 and TRBJ2-3; unclear D gene. The CDR3 runs 12 residues. V lost 7 bases, J lost 2 bases, and 8 bases lay in between. Germline CDR1 and CDR2: SGDLS and YYNGEE. CDR3 loop: CASLKLTDTQYF. CDR3 in DNA: TGTGCCAGCTTAAAGCTCACAGATACGCAGTATTTT.

The V gene is TRBV27, the J gene TRBJ2-2; TRBD2 agrees at 11 bases. Trimming at V came to 6 bases and at J to 7 bases, leaving 19 bases not matched to a gene. The CDR3 runs to 19 residues. Germline lookup yields CDR1 MNHEY and CDR2 SMNVEV (reference sequence). For the CDR3, the DNA is TGTGCCAGCAGCCGCACCCACCGTAAACTAGCGGGAGTATTCGGGGAGCTGTTTTTT. It specifies CASSRTHRKLAGVFGELFF.

The sample holds one count of this clone. The chain joins TRBV5-4 to TRBJ1-1; D gene unclear. In germline, CDR1 is SGHNT, CDR2 YYREEE (reference sequence). The CDR3 sequence is 14 residues long. Trimming removed 1 base at V and 2 bases at J, with 9 bases between. The CDR3 loop is CASSLQVTNTEAFF. CDR3 in DNA: TGTGCCAGCAGCTTGCAGGTGACCAACACTGAAGCTTTCTTT. Drawing the rest from reference TRBV5-4 and TRBJ1-1, the complete variable domain is ETGVTQSPTHLIKTRGQQVTLRCSSQSGHNTVSWYQQALGQGPQFIFQYYREEENGRGNFPPRFSGLQFPNYSSELNVNALELDDSALYLCASSLQVTNTEAFFGQGTRLTVV.

The chain carries TRBV6-6 and TRBJ2-7; tentative D call: TRBD2 (6 bases). The CDR3 is made up of 13 amino acids. Germline V lookup: CDR1 MNHNY, CDR2 SVGAGI (reference sequence). Trimming left V 6 bases short and J 3 bases short, with 12 bases between. CDR3 sequence: CASSSGRGYEQYF. CDR3 nucleotide sequence: TGTGCCAGCAGCTCCGGGCGGGGCTACGAGCAGTACTTC.

The chain employs TRBV28 and TRBJ2-7; 9 bases are shared with TRBD2. The germline V gene has CDR1 MDHEN and CDR2 SYDVKM. The CDR3 contains 14 residues. J gave up 2 bases and V 10 bases, and 9 bases lay outside the gene matches. CDR3 amino acids: CATLRTSETYEQYF. The DNA for the CDR3 is TGTGCCACCCTCCGGACTAGCGAAACCTACGAGCAGTACTTC. Drawing the rest from reference TRBV28 and TRBJ2-7, the complete variable domain is DVKVTQSSRYLVKRTGEKVFLECVQDMDHENMFWYRQDPGLGLRLIYFSYDVKMKEKGDIPEGYSVSREKKERFSLILESASTNQTSMYLCATLRTSETYEQYFGPGTRLTVT.

V gene TRBV7-2 combines with J gene TRBJ2-3; TRBD1 might be the D (6 bases). This CDR3 is 15 amino acids long. Germline loops: CDR1 SGHTA, CDR2 FQGNSA. Trimming pared 5 bases from V and 4 bases from J, leaving 16 bases between. This CDR3 is CASSPRQVRSDTQYF. Here the CDR3 DNA reads TGTGCCAGCAGCCCCAGACAGGTCCGTTCAGATACGCAGTATTTT.

This clone was seen once. The chain carries TRBV2 and TRBJ2-1, with 10 bases fitting TRBD2. V lost 4 bases, J lost 4 bases, and 4 bases stayed unmatched. From germline, CDR1 is SNHLY and CDR2 FYNNEI. The CDR3 is 15 amino acids. CDR3 in DNA: TGTGCCAGCAGTGGGGGACTAGCGCTTTACAATGAGCAGTTCTTC. Translated, it gives CASSGGLALYNEQFF.

In this sample, this clone turned up once. The gene calls are TRBV5-5 and TRBJ2-7; TRBD1 matches at 7 bases. V gave up 4 bases and J gave up 5 bases; unmatched junction bases: 15. CDR3 length: 16 residues. Germline CDR1 SGHKS, CDR2 YYEKEE (reference sequence). CDR3 sequence reads: CASSLRQGFAGDEQYF. The CDR3 nucleotides read TGTGCCAGCAGCCTCCGACAGGGATTCGCCGGTGACGAGCAGTACTTC.

The genes are TRBV19 and TRBJ1-3; 9 bases align to TRBD1. V lost 10 bases, J lost 4 bases, and 2 bases stayed unmatched. Germline values: CDR1 LNHDA, CDR2 SQIVND (reference sequence). The CDR3 is 12 residues long. DNA for the CDR3: TGTGCCACCGGGACAGGGGGAAACACCATATATTTT. This encodes CATGTGGNTIYF.